These T cell receptor beta chains were read from a single sample in a study of tumor and adjacent non-tumor tissue in lung cancer. MiXCR, run by TCRdb on the multiplex PCR reads, gives a single entry per CDR3 protein. Of around 79,000 distinct CDR3 sequences listed, over 60% are singletons. Sequencing was done on a sample of lung tumor tissue. The receptor source for this set is a woman aged 40 to 50 with non-small cell lung cancer. Both conserved end residues are part of each CDR3.

v_gene,CDR3aa
TRBV28,CAISRTNTQYF
TRBV29-1,CSVGPREGTQYF
TRBV13,CASSRDREAQYF
TRBV7-8,CASSYGQGRGETQYF
TRBV11-2,CASGLQGQVQGEKLLF
TRBV29-1,CSVTNGFPYNAQFF
TRBV11-2,CASSLSMARGGTDTQYF
TRBV29-1,CSVVWQHSYEQYF
TRBV11-2,CARNQGRGPTREGETQYF
TRBV6-6,CASSSRRIAEALF
TRBV6-5,CASSPRPPQEYTF
TRBV6-6,CASMPTGGVDTQYF
TRBV10-3,CAISDLDPPNTIYF